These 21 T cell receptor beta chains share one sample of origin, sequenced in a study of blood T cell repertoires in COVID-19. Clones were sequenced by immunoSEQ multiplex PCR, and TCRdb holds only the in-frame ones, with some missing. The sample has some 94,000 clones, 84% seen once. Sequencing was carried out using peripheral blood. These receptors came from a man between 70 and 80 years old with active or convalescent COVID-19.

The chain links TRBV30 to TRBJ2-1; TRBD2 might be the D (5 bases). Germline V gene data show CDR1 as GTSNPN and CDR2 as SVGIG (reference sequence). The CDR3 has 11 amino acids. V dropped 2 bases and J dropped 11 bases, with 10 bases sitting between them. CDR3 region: CAWSTREKQFF. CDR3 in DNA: TGTGCCTGGAGTACCCGGGAAAAGCAGTTCTTC. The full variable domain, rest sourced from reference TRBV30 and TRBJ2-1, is SQTIHQWPATLVQPVGSPLSLECTVEGTSNPNLYWYRQAAGRGLQLLFYSVGIGQISSEVPQNLSASRPQDRQFILSSKKLLLSDSGFYLCAWSTREKQFFGPGTRLTVL.

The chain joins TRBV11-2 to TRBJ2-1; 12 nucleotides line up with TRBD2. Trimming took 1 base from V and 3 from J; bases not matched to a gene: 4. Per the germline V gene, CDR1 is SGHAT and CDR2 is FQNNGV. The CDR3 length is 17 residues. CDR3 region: CASSLALTSGGYNEQFF. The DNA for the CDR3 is TGTGCCAGCAGCTTAGCCTTGACTAGCGGGGGCTACAATGAGCAGTTCTTC.

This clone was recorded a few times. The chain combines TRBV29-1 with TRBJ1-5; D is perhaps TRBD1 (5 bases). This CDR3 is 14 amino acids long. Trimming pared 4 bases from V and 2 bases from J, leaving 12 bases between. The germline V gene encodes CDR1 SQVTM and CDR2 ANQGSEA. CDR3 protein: CSVVLGDGNQPQHF. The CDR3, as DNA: TGCAGCGTTGTATTAGGGGATGGCAATCAGCCCCAGCATTTT. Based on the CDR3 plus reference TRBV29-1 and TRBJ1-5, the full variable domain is SAVISQKPSRDICQRGTSLTIQCQVDSQVTMMFWYRQQPGQSLTLIATANQGSEATYESGFVIDKFPISRPNLTFSTLTVSNMSPEDSSIYLCSVVLGDGNQPQHFGDGTRLSIL.

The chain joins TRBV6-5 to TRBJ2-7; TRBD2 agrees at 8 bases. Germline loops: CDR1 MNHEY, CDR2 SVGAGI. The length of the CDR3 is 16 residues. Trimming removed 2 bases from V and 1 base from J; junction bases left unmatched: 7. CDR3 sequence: CASSYLVAGGSYEQYF. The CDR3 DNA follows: TGTGCCAGCAGTTACCTTGTGGCGGGGGGATCCTACGAGCAGTACTTC.

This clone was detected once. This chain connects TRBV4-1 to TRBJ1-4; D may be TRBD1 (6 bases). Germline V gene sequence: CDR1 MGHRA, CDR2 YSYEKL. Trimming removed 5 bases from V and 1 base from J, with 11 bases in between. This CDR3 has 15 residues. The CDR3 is CASSSYRVTNEKLFF. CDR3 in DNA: TGCGCCAGCAGCTCATACAGGGTAACTAATGAAAAACTGTTTTTT.

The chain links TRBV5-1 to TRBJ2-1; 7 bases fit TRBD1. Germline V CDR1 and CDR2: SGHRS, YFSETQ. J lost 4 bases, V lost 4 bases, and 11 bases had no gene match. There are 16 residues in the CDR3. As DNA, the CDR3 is TGCGCCAGCAGCCCACAAGTCGGGACAGAGTACAATGAGCAGTTCTTC. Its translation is CASSPQVGTEYNEQFF.

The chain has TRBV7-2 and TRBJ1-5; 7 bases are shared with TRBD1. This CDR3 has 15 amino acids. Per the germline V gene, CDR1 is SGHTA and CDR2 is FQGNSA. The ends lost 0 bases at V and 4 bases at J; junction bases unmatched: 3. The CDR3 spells CASSLAGTVNQPQHF. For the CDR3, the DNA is TGTGCCAGCAGCTTAGCTGGGACAGTTAATCAGCCCCAGCATTTT. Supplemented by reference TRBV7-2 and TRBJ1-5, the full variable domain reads GAGVSQSPSNKVTEKGKDVELRCDPISGHTALYWYRQSLGQGLEFLIYFQGNSAPDKSGLPSDRFSAERTGGSVSTLTIQRTQQEDSAVYLCASSLAGTVNQPQHFGDGTRLSIL.

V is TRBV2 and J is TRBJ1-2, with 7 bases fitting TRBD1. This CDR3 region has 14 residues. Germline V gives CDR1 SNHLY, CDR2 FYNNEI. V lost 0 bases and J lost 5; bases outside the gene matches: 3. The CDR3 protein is CASSEAGTVYGYTF. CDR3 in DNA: TGTGCCAGCAGTGAAGCGGGGACAGTATATGGCTACACCTTC.

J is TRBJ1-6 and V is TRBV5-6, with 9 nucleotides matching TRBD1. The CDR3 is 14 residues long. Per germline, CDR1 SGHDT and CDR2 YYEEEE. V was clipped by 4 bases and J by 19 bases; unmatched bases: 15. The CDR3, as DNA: TGTGCCAGCAGCGAGCGGGACAGGGTCAAGGGAAAACACTTT. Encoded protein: CASSERDRVKGKHF.

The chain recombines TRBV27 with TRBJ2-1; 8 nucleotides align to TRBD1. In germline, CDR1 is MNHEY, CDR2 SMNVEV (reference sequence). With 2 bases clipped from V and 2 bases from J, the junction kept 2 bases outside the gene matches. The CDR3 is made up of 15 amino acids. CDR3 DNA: TGTGCCAGCAGTTTAGACAGGGGAACCTACAATGAGCAGTTCTTC. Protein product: CASSLDRGTYNEQFF.

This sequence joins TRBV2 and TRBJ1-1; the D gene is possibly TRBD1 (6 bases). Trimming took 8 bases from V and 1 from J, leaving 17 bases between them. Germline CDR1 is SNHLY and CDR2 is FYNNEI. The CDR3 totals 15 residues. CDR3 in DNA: TGTGCCAGCGGACACCGGGACACCAGGAACACTGAAGCTTTCTTT. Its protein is CASGHRDTRNTEAFF.

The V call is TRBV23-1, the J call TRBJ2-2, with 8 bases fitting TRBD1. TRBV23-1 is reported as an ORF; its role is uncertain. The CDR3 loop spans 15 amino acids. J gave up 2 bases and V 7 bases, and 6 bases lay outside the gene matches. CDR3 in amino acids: CASTRGTGNTGELFF. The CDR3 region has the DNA TGCGCCAGCACCCGGGGGACAGGCAACACCGGGGAGCTGTTTTTT.

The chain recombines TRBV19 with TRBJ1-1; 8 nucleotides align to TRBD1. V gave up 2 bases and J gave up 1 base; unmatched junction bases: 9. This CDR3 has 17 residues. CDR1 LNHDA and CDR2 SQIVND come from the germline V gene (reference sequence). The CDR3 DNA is TGTGCCAGTAGTATACTTCTTCCAGGACAGGGGAACACTGAAGCTTTCTTT. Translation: CASSILLPGQGNTEAFF.

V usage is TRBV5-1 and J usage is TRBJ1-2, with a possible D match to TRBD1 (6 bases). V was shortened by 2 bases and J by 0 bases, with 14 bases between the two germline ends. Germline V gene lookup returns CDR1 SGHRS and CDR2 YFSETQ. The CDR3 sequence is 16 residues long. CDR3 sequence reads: CASSLGGGNTNYGYTF. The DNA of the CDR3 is TGCGCCAGCAGCTTAGGTGGGGGCAATACTAACTATGGCTACACCTTC.

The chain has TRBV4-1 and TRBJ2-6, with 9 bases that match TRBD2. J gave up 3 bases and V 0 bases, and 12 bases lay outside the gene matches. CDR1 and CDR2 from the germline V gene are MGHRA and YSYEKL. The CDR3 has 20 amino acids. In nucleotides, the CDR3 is TGCGCCAGCAGCCAAGAAGGTAGGGGACTAGCTGTCAGTGGGGCCAACGTCCTGACTTTC. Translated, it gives CASSQEGRGLAVSGANVLTF.

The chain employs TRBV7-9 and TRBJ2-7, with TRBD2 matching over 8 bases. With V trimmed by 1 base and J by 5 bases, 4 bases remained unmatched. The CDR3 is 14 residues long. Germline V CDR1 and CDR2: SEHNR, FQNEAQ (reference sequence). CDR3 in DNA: TGTGCCAGCAGCTTAGGGATTAGCGGGGACGAGCAGTACTTC. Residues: CASSLGISGDEQYF.

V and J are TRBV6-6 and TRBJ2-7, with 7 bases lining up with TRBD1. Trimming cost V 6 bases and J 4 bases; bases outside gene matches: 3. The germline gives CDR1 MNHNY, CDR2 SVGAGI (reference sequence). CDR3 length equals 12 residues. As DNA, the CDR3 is TGTGCCAGCAGCCGGGACAGTTACGAGCAGTACTTC. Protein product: CASSRDSYEQYF.

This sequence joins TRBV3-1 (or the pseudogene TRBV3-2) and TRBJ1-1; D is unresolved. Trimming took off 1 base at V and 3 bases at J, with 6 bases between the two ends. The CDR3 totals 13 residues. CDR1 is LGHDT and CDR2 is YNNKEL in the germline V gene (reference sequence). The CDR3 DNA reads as TGTGCCAGCAGCCAAGTCCCATACACTGAAGCTTTCTTT. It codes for CASSQVPYTEAFF.

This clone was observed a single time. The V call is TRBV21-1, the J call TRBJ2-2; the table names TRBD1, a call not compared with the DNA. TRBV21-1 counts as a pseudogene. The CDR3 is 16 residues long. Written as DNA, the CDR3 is TGTGCCAGCAGCAATCCCCGGGACAGGGGCACCGGGGAGCTGTTTTTT. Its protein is CASSNPRDRGTGELFF.

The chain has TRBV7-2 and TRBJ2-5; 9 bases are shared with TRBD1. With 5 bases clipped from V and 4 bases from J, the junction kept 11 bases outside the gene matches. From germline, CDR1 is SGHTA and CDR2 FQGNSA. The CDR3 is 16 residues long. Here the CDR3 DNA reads TGTGCCAGCAGCCTAGGACAGGGGCTGGGAAGAGAGACCCAGTACTTC. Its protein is CASSLGQGLGRETQYF.

In nucleotides, the CDR3 is TGTGCCAGCTCACCCACTACAGGGGGAAGCTCCTACGAGCAGTACTTC. Residues: CASSPTTGGSSYEQYF. This chain joins TRBV18 and TRBJ2-7; 8 nucleotides agree with TRBD1. CDR1 KGHSH and CDR2 LQKENI come from the germline V gene. The CDR3 runs to 16 residues. The V gene end was trimmed by 3 bases and the J gene end by 0 bases; junction bases not matched to a gene: 7.